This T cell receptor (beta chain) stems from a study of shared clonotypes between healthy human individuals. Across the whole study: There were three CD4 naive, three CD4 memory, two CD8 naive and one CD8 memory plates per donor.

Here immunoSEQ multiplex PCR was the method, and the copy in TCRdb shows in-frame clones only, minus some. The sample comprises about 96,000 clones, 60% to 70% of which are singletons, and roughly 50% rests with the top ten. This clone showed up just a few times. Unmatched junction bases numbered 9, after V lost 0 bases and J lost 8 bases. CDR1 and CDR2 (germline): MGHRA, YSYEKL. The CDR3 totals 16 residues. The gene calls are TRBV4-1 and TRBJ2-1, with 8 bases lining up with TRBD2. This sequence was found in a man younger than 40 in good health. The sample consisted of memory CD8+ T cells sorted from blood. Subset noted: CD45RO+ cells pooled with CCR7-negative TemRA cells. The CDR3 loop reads CASSQEGLAGSDEQFF. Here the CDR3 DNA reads TGCGCCAGCAGCCAAGAAGGCCTAGCGGGCTCGGATGAGCAGTTCTTC.